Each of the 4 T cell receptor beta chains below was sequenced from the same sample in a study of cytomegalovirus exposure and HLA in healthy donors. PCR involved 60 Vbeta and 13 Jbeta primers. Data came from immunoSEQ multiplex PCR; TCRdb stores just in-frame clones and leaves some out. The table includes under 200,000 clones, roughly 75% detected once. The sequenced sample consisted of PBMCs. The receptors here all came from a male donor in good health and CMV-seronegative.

CDR3 nucleotide sequence: TGTGCCAGCACCACGACAGGGACAGGGATGCCACCCCTCCACTTT. Its protein is CASTTTGTGMPPLHF. V is TRBV27 and J is TRBJ1-6; 9 bases fit TRBD1. Per germline, CDR1 MNHEY and CDR2 SMNVEV (reference sequence). J lost 11 bases, V lost 7 bases, and 12 bases had no gene match. This CDR3 comprises 15 residues.

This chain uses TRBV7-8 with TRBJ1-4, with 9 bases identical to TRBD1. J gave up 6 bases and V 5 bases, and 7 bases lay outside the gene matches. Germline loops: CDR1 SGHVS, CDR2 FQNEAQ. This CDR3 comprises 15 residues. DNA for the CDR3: TGTGCCAGCAGCCCGACCGGGACAGGGTATGAAAAACTGTTTTTT. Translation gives CASSPTGTGYEKLFF.

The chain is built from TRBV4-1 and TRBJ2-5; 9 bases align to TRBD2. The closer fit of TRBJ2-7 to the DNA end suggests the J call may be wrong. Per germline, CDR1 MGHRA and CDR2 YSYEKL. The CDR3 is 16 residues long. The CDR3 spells CASSQDFSGGRYEQYF. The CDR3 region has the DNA TGCGCCAGCAGCCAAGATTTCAGCGGGGGGCGCTACGAGCAGTACTTC.

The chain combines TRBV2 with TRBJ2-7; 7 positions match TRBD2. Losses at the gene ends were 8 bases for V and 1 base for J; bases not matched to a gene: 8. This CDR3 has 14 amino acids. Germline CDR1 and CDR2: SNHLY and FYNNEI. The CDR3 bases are TGTGCCAGCTTGAGCGGGAAATCTTCCTACGAGCAGTACTTC. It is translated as CASLSGKSSYEQYF.